Listed below are T cell receptor beta chains from one sample, sequenced in a study of blood T cell repertoires in COVID-19. Repertoires were generated with immunoSEQ multiplex PCR, while TCRdb's copy carries only in-frame clones and drops some. The table has 380,000 or so clones, more than 70% seen once; the top ten hold roughly 1.2%. Material for sequencing was peripheral blood. Receptors originate from a man aged 40-50 years with acute or convalescent COVID-19. Each CDR3 is given with its conserved first and last residue. The order of the fields is clone size, J gene, D gene, V gene, CDR3 DNA, CDR3 protein. D genes are given only for firm matches. A row's size may be missing; if present it is once, few, many or a size class.

abundance: .; j_gene: TRBJ2-2; d_gene: .; v_gene: TRBV7-2; CDR3nt: TGTGCCAGCAGCTTAGGCTTACAGGGGAACACCGGGGAGCTGTTTTTT; CDR3aa: CASSLGLQGNTGELFF
abundance: .; j_gene: TRBJ2-3; d_gene: TRBD2; v_gene: TRBV10-1; CDR3nt: TGCGCCAGCAGTGATTTAGCGGGAGACCCGGGATCAGATACGCAGTATTTT; CDR3aa: CASSDLAGDPGSDTQYF
abundance: .; j_gene: TRBJ2-1; d_gene: TRBD2; v_gene: TRBV7-2; CDR3nt: TGTGCCAGCAGCCCCGGGACTAGCAGTGAGCAGTTCTTC; CDR3aa: CASSPGTSSEQFF
abundance: .; j_gene: TRBJ2-2; d_gene: .; v_gene: TRBV3-1/TRBV3-2; CDR3nt: TGTGCCAGCAGCCAGTCCCACAGGCGTTCAGGGAGGAGGGAGCTGTTTTTT; CDR3aa: CASSQSHRRSGRRELFF
abundance: .; j_gene: TRBJ1-6; d_gene: .; v_gene: TRBV9; CDR3nt: TGTGCCAGCAGCGTAGGTCCAGGCAATTCACCCCTCCACTTT; CDR3aa: CASSVGPGNSPLHF
abundance: .; j_gene: TRBJ2-1; d_gene: .; v_gene: TRBV7-8; CDR3nt: TGTGCCAGCAGCAGGGGAGGAGCCTACAATGAGCAGTTCTTC; CDR3aa: CASSRGGAYNEQFF
abundance: .; j_gene: TRBJ2-6; d_gene: TRBD1; v_gene: TRBV19; CDR3nt: TGTGCCAGTAGTATTTTCTCCGGGACAGGGGCATCTGGGGCCAACGTCCTGACTTTC; CDR3aa: CASSIFSGTGASGANVLTF
abundance: .; j_gene: TRBJ2-3; d_gene: .; v_gene: TRBV9; CDR3nt: TGTGCCAGCAGCGTGGGCCAGAGGGTCGATACGCAGTATTTT; CDR3aa: CASSVGQRVDTQYF
abundance: .; j_gene: TRBJ2-5; d_gene: .; v_gene: TRBV13; CDR3nt: TGTGCCAGCAGCGGGCGAACTAGTTTTGAGACCCAGTACTTC; CDR3aa: CASSGRTSFETQYF
abundance: .; j_gene: TRBJ2-2; d_gene: .; v_gene: TRBV10-2; CDR3nt: TGCGCCAGCAGTGTACAGGCGAACACCGGGGAGCTGTTTTTT; CDR3aa: CASSVQANTGELFF
abundance: .; j_gene: TRBJ2-7; d_gene: TRBD2; v_gene: TRBV14; CDR3nt: TGTGCCAGCAGCCAAGACCCGGGACTCCCGAAGCGGGGGCAGTACTTC; CDR3aa: CASSQDPGLPKRGQYF
abundance: .; j_gene: TRBJ1-4; d_gene: .; v_gene: TRBV29-1; CDR3nt: TGCAGCGTGTACGGGTCGACGATAAATGAAAAACTGTTTTTT; CDR3aa: CSVYGSTINEKLFF
abundance: .; j_gene: TRBJ1-3; d_gene: .; v_gene: TRBV9; CDR3nt: TGTGCCAGCAGCACGGACAGTAGAGGAAACACCATATATTTT; CDR3aa: CASSTDSRGNTIYF
abundance: .; j_gene: TRBJ1-1; d_gene: .; v_gene: TRBV7-8; CDR3nt: TGTGCCTGCCAGGGACATTACACTGAAGCTTTCTTT; CDR3aa: CACQGHYTEAFF
abundance: .; j_gene: TRBJ2-1; d_gene: TRBD2; v_gene: TRBV7-2; CDR3nt: TGTGCCAGCAGCTTAGCGGGGCTAGCGGGGGACAATGAGCAGTTCTTC; CDR3aa: CASSLAGLAGDNEQFF
abundance: .; j_gene: TRBJ2-1; d_gene: TRBD2; v_gene: TRBV6-2/TRBV6-3; CDR3nt: TGTGCCAGCAGTCTACACCTAGCGGGATCTGACTCCTACAATGAGCAGTTCTTC; CDR3aa: CASSLHLAGSDSYNEQFF
abundance: .; j_gene: TRBJ1-1; d_gene: .; v_gene: TRBV3-1/TRBV3-2; CDR3nt: TGTGCCAGCAGCCCGCCGGGGATTAACACTGAAGCTTTCTTT; CDR3aa: CASSPPGINTEAFF
abundance: once; j_gene: TRBJ2-2; d_gene: TRBD1; v_gene: TRBV5-4; CDR3nt: TGTGCCAGCAGCTCCGGACAGGGAAGCACCGGGGAGCTGTTTTTT; CDR3aa: CASSSGQGSTGELFF
abundance: once; j_gene: TRBJ1-2; d_gene: .; v_gene: TRBV5-4; CDR3nt: TGTGCCAGCAGCCCATGGGGGGAGCTCTATGGCTACACCTTC; CDR3aa: CASSPWGELYGYTF
abundance: .; j_gene: TRBJ2-1; d_gene: TRBD2; v_gene: TRBV3-1/TRBV3-2; CDR3nt: TGTGCCAGCAGCCTCGGGAGGGCCTTCAATGAGCAGTTCTTC; CDR3aa: CASSLGRAFNEQFF
abundance: .; j_gene: TRBJ2-7; d_gene: TRBD2; v_gene: TRBV27; CDR3nt: TGTGCCAGCAGTTGGGGGACTAGCGGCTACGAGCAGTACTTC; CDR3aa: CASSWGTSGYEQYF
abundance: .; j_gene: TRBJ2-7; d_gene: .; v_gene: TRBV6-5; CDR3nt: TGTGCCAGCAAAGGGCGGGACTACGAGCAGTACTTC; CDR3aa: CASKGRDYEQYF
abundance: .; j_gene: TRBJ2-7; d_gene: TRBD1; v_gene: TRBV5-8; CDR3nt: TGTGCCAGCAGCGTTGGGTACCAGGGGGACGAGCAGTACTTC; CDR3aa: CASSVGYQGDEQYF
abundance: .; j_gene: TRBJ2-2; d_gene: TRBD1; v_gene: TRBV7-9; CDR3nt: TGTGCCAGCAGATGGACAGGGAGCACCGGGGAGCTGTTTTTT; CDR3aa: CASRWTGSTGELFF
abundance: .; j_gene: TRBJ1-1; d_gene: .; v_gene: TRBV10-3; CDR3nt: TGTGCCATCAGGAATAAGGGCGGGACGGTGAACACTGAAGCTTTCTTT; CDR3aa: CAIRNKGGTVNTEAFF
abundance: .; j_gene: TRBJ2-5; d_gene: TRBD2; v_gene: TRBV5-1; CDR3nt: TGCGCCAGCAGCTTTGGGGGAGGGCCGGGAGAGACCCAGTACTTC; CDR3aa: CASSFGGGPGETQYF
abundance: .; j_gene: TRBJ1-6; d_gene: .; v_gene: TRBV5-5; CDR3nt: TGTGCCAGCAGCTTTGTCGGGGGTATCAACTCGTTCGGCCATAATTCACCCCTCCACTTT; CDR3aa: CASSFVGGINSFGHNSPLHF
abundance: few; j_gene: TRBJ1-4; d_gene: .; v_gene: TRBV30; CDR3nt: TGTGCCTGGAGTCTTAATGAAAAACTGTTTTTT; CDR3aa: CAWSLNEKLFF
abundance: .; j_gene: TRBJ1-1; d_gene: .; v_gene: TRBV5-1; CDR3nt: TGCGCCAGCAGCTTAGGGGGAATAACTGAAGCTTTCTTT; CDR3aa: CASSLGGITEAFF
abundance: few; j_gene: TRBJ1-4; d_gene: .; v_gene: TRBV30; CDR3nt: TGTGCCTGGAGTGTTCAGACAACTAATGAAAAACTGTTTTTT; CDR3aa: CAWSVQTTNEKLFF
abundance: .; j_gene: TRBJ2-2; d_gene: .; v_gene: TRBV3-1/TRBV3-2; CDR3nt: TGTGCCAGCAGCCTCGAGGGGGGGAGTACGTTCCCCGGGGAGCTGTTTTTT; CDR3aa: CASSLEGGSTFPGELFF
abundance: .; j_gene: TRBJ1-5; d_gene: TRBD1; v_gene: TRBV7-8; CDR3nt: TGTGCCAGCAGCTTATGGTATATGGGACAGGATCAGCCCCAGCATTTT; CDR3aa: CASSLWYMGQDQPQHF
abundance: .; j_gene: TRBJ1-2; d_gene: .; v_gene: TRBV15; CDR3nt: TGTGCCACCTCAACCACAGCTAACTATGGCTACACCTTC; CDR3aa: CATSTTANYGYTF
abundance: .; j_gene: TRBJ1-6; d_gene: .; v_gene: TRBV18; CDR3nt: TGTGCCAGCTCAGTGTCGCCAGGACGGGGGAATTCACCCCTCCACTTT; CDR3aa: CASSVSPGRGNSPLHF
abundance: .; j_gene: TRBJ2-1; d_gene: .; v_gene: TRBV29-1; CDR3nt: TGCAGCGCCGTGCGGTGGGGGGACAATGAGCAGTTCTTC; CDR3aa: CSAVRWGDNEQFF
abundance: .; j_gene: TRBJ1-2; d_gene: TRBD1; v_gene: TRBV28; CDR3nt: TGTGCCAGCAGTTTATTAGGGGGCCAAGGTGGCTACACCTTC; CDR3aa: CASSLLGGQGGYTF
abundance: .; j_gene: TRBJ2-1; d_gene: .; v_gene: TRBV7-2; CDR3nt: TGTGCCAGCAGCAGAACAGGGAGCTCCTACAATGAGCAGTTCTTC; CDR3aa: CASSRTGSSYNEQFF
abundance: few; j_gene: TRBJ1-2; d_gene: TRBD1; v_gene: TRBV19; CDR3nt: TGTGCCAGTAGTGGGGACAGGGGGCCGGATGGCTACACCTTC; CDR3aa: CASSGDRGPDGYTF
abundance: .; j_gene: TRBJ2-7; d_gene: TRBD2; v_gene: TRBV27; CDR3nt: TGTGCCAGCAGTTTGTCGGGACTAGCGGGGCTAGAGCAGTACTTC; CDR3aa: CASSLSGLAGLEQYF
abundance: .; j_gene: TRBJ2-3; d_gene: TRBD2; v_gene: TRBV10-3; CDR3nt: TGTGCCATCACACCCGCAGCGGGGGACCCAGCTCATACGCAGTATTTT; CDR3aa: CAITPAAGDPAHTQYF
abundance: .; j_gene: TRBJ2-7; d_gene: TRBD2; v_gene: TRBV6-5; CDR3nt: TGTGCCAGCAGTTCAACCCTCGGGACTAGCGACTACGAGCAGTACTTC; CDR3aa: CASSSTLGTSDYEQYF
abundance: once; j_gene: TRBJ1-1; d_gene: TRBD1; v_gene: TRBV6-5; CDR3nt: TGTGCCAGCAGCCCAGGACAGGGGACTGAAGCTTTCTTT; CDR3aa: CASSPGQGTEAFF
abundance: .; j_gene: TRBJ1-3; d_gene: TRBD1; v_gene: TRBV28; CDR3nt: TGTGCCAGCAGTTCGACAGGGGATGGAAACACCATATATTTT; CDR3aa: CASSSTGDGNTIYF
abundance: .; j_gene: TRBJ1-2; d_gene: .; v_gene: TRBV7-2; CDR3nt: TGTGCCAGTAGAGCGGTAGGATTGGGCTATGGCTACACCTTC; CDR3aa: CASRAVGLGYGYTF
abundance: .; j_gene: TRBJ2-7; d_gene: TRBD1; v_gene: TRBV5-1; CDR3nt: TGCGCCAGCAGCTTGGGACAGGGTGGTTACGAGCAGTACTTC; CDR3aa: CASSLGQGGYEQYF
abundance: once; j_gene: TRBJ2-7; d_gene: .; v_gene: TRBV27; CDR3nt: TGTGCCAGCAGACTATACCGGGGTTCCTACGAGCAGTACTTC; CDR3aa: CASRLYRGSYEQYF
abundance: .; j_gene: TRBJ2-3; d_gene: .; v_gene: TRBV13; CDR3nt: TGTGCCAGCAGCCTCCGCGGGAAAAGGGCTGGGGGCACAGATACGCAGTATTTT; CDR3aa: CASSLRGKRAGGTDTQYF
abundance: .; j_gene: TRBJ2-3; d_gene: TRBD2; v_gene: TRBV6-5; CDR3nt: TGTGCCAGCTCACCGGGACTAGCGGGAGGCCGGACTTTT; CDR3aa: CASSPGLAGGRTF
abundance: .; j_gene: TRBJ2-1; d_gene: TRBD2; v_gene: TRBV7-9; CDR3nt: TGTGCCAGCAGCTCCCAGACTAGCGGGGAATACAATGAGCAGTTCTTC; CDR3aa: CASSSQTSGEYNEQFF
abundance: once; j_gene: TRBJ2-2; d_gene: TRBD2; v_gene: TRBV6-5; CDR3nt: TGTGCCAGCAGGGGGAGGGTGGGAGCCGGGGAGCTGTTTTTT; CDR3aa: CASRGRVGAGELFF
abundance: .; j_gene: TRBJ2-7; d_gene: TRBD1; v_gene: TRBV9; CDR3nt: TGTGCCAGCAGCGTAGGCTCGACAGGGTGGGAGCAGTACTTC; CDR3aa: CASSVGSTGWEQYF
abundance: .; j_gene: TRBJ1-2; d_gene: TRBD1; v_gene: TRBV7-6; CDR3nt: TGTGCCAGCAGCTTAGAGACAGGGGTGAAGAACTATGGCTACACCTTC; CDR3aa: CASSLETGVKNYGYTF
abundance: once; j_gene: TRBJ1-2; d_gene: .; v_gene: TRBV7-6; CDR3nt: TGTGCCAGCAGCTTAGCGCCCCTAGGGGGGGTTAGTGGCTACACCTTC; CDR3aa: CASSLAPLGGVSGYTF
abundance: .; j_gene: TRBJ2-1; d_gene: .; v_gene: TRBV27; CDR3nt: TGTGCCAGCAAGCTAGCGAGCGATTTACCCCCCTACAATGAGCAGTTCTTC; CDR3aa: CASKLASDLPPYNEQFF
abundance: .; j_gene: TRBJ1-2; d_gene: TRBD1; v_gene: TRBV7-9; CDR3nt: TGTGCCAGCAGCTTAGGAGGGGGCTCCCCCGGTGGCTACACCTTC; CDR3aa: CASSLGGGSPGGYTF